This note documents a single T cell receptor beta chain sequence. The antigen remains undetermined. The germline V and J ends were trimmed by 3 bases and 4 bases, with 11 bases remaining between them. This CDR3 comprises 14 residues. CDR1 and CDR2 (germline): LNHDA, SQIVND (reference sequence). The data originate from a study of molecular identifiers for immune sequencing clone quantification. General study results and limits: One cell's worth of spiked Jurkat TCR RNA was reportedly detectable among roughly 1 million naive cells.

TCRdb itself ran the PCR reads through MiXCR, one entry per CDR3 protein. The table lists hundreds of thousands of distinct CDR3 sequences, 25% of them singletons. The chain carries TRBV19 and TRBJ2-3; possibly TRBD1 or TRBD2 for D (5 bases each). This TCR was recovered from a human donor in good health. Some libraries in this study had Jurkat cell RNA spiked in. Sequencing used naive CD8+ T cells from blood, with Jurkat cell RNA spiked in. Described subset: FACS-sorted CD8+CD4-CCR7+CD45RA+ naive T cells. CDR3 coding DNA: TGTGCCAGTAGTATTCTGGGGGTCGCAGATACGCAGTATTTT. Translating it yields CASSILGVADTQYF.